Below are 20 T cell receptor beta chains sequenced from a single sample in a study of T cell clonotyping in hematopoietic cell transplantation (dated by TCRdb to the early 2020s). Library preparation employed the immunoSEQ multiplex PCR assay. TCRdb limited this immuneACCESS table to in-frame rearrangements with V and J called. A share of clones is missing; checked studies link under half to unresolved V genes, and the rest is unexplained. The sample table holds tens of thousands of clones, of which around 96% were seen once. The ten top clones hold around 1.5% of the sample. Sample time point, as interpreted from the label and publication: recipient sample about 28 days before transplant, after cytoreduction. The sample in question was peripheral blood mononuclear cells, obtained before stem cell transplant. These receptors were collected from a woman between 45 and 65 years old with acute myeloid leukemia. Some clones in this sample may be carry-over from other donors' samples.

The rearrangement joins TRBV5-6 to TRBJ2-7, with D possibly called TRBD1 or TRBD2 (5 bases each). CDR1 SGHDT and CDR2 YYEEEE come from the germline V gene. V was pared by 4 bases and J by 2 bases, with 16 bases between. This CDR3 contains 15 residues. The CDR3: CASSLAGTETYEQYF. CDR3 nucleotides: TGTGCCAGCAGCCTAGCCGGGACCGAAACCTACGAGCAGTACTTC.

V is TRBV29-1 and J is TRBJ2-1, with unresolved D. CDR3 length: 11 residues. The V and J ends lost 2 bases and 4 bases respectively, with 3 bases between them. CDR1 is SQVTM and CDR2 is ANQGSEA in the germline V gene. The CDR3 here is CSVEQYNEQFF. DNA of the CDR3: TGCAGCGTTGAACAGTACAATGAGCAGTTCTTC.

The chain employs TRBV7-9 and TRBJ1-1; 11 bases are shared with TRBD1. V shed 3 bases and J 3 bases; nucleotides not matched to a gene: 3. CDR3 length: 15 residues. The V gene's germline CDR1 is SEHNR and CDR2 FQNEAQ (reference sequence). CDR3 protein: CASSFRGQGDTEAFF. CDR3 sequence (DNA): TGTGCCAGCAGCTTCCGGGGACAGGGGGACACTGAAGCTTTCTTT.

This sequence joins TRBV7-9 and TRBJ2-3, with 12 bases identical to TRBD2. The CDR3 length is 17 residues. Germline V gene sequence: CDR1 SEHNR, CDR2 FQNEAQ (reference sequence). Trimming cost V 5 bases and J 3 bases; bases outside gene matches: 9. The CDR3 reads CASSPKTSGRLTDTQYF. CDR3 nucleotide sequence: TGTGCCAGCAGCCCCAAGACTAGCGGGAGATTGACAGATACGCAGTATTTT.

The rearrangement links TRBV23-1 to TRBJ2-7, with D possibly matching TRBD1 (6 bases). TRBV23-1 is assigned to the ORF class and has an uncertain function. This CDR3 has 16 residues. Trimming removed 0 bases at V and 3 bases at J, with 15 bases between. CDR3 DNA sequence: TGCGCCAGCAGTCAATCGGGCCCAAGGGGGTTCTACGAGCAGTACTTC. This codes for CASSQSGPRGFYEQYF.

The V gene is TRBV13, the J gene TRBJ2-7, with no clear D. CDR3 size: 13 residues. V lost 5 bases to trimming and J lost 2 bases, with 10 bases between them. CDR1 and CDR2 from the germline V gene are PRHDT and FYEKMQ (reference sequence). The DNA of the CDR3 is TGTGCCAGCAGCCTCCGAGCCCCCTACGAGCAGTACTTC. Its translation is CASSLRAPYEQYF. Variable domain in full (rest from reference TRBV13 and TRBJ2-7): AAGVIQSPRHLIKEKRETATLKCYPIPRHDTVYWYQQGPGQDPQFLISFYEKMQSDKGSIPDRFSAQQFSDYHSELNMSSLELGDSALYFCASSLRAPYEQYFGPGTRLTVT.

In DNA, the CDR3 is TGTGCCAGCAGTCCACCGGGACAGGGGCTCTACGAGCAGTACTTC. As protein: CASSPPGQGLYEQYF. This chain connects TRBV6-6 to TRBJ2-7, with 10 bases identical to TRBD1. The CDR3 contains 15 residues. Losses at the gene ends were 5 bases for V and 3 bases for J; bases not matched to a gene: 7. Germline-derived CDR1 and CDR2 are MNHNY and SVGAGI (reference sequence).

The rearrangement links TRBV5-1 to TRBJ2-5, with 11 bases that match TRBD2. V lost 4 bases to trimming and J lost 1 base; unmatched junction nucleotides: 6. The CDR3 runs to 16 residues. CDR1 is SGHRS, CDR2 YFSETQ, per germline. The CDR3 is CASSTSGLAGQETQYF. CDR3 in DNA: TGCGCCAGCAGCACTTCCGGACTAGCGGGCCAAGAGACCCAGTACTTC.

CDR3 loop: CASSFPQQTGTEAFF. The CDR3 coding sequence is TGTGCCAGCAGCTTCCCGCAACAGACAGGCACTGAAGCTTTCTTT. The chain carries TRBV7-9 and TRBJ1-1; a possible D gene is TRBD1 (6 bases). CDR1 and CDR2 (germline): SEHNR, FQNEAQ (reference sequence). V lost 3 bases to trimming and J lost 4 bases, with 15 bases between them. The CDR3 is made up of 15 amino acids. Together with reference TRBV7-9 and TRBJ1-1, the CDR3 gives the full variable domain: DTGVSQNPRHKITKRGQNVTFRCDPISEHNRLYWYRQTLGQGPEFLTYFQNEAQLEKSRLLSDRFSAERPKGSFSTLEIQRTEQGDSAMYLCASSFPQQTGTEAFFGQGTRLTVV.

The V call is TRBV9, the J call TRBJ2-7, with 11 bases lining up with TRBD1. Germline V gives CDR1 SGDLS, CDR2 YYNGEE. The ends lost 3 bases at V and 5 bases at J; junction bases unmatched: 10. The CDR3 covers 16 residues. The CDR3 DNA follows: TGTGCCAGCAGCGCAAGACCGGTGGGACAGGGGGACGAGCAGTACTTC. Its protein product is CASSARPVGQGDEQYF.

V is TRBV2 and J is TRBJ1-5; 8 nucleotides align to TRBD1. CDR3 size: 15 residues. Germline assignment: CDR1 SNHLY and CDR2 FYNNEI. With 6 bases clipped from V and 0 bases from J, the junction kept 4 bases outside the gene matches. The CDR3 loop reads CASRRQGTSNQPQHF. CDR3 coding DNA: TGTGCCAGCAGACGACAGGGGACTAGCAATCAGCCCCAGCATTTT.

The CDR3, as DNA: TGTGCCAGCAGCGCGGGCTCCGGGACTGTCAATGAAGGGCAGTTCTTC. As protein: CASSAGSGTVNEGQFF. The chain carries TRBV9 and TRBJ2-1; tentative D call: TRBD2 (6 bases). Germline V gene data show CDR1 as SGDLS and CDR2 as YYNGEE. Trimming removed 3 bases from V and 12 bases from J, with 25 bases in between. The CDR3 has 16 amino acids.

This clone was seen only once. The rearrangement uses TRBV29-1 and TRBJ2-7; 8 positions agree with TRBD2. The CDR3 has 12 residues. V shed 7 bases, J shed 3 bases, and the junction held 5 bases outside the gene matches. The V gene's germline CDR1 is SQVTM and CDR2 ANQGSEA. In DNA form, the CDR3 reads TGCAGCGCCCTCGGGGGGGTCTACGAGCAGTACTTC. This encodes CSALGGVYEQYF.

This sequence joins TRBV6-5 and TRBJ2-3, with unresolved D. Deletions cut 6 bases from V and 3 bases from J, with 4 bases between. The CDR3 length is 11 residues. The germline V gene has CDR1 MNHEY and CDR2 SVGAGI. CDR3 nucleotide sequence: TGTGCCAGCAGATCTACAGATACGCAGTATTTT. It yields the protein CASRSTDTQYF.

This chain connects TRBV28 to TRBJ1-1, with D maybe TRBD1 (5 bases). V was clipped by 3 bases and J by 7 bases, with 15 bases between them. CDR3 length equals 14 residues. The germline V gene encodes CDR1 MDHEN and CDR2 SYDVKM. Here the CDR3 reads CASSLGTEWGEAFF. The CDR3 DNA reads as TGTGCCAGCAGTTTGGGGACCGAATGGGGTGAAGCTTTCTTT. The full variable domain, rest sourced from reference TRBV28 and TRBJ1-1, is DVKVTQSSRYLVKRTGEKVFLECVQDMDHENMFWYRQDPGLGLRLIYFSYDVKMKEKGDIPEGYSVSREKKERFSLILESASTNQTSMYLCASSLGTEWGEAFFGQGTRLTVV.

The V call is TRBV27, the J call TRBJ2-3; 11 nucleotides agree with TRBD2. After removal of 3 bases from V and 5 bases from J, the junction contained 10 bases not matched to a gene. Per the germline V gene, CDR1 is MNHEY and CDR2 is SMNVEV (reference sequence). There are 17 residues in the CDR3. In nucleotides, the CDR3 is TGTGCCAGCAGTTTCTTTTTGGCTAGCGGGAGGTTAGATACGCAGTATTTT. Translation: CASSFFLASGRLDTQYF.

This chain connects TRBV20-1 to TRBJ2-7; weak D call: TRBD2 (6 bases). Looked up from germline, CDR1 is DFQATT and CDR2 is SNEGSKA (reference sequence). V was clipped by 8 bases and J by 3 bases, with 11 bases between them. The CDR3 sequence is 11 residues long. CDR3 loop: CSTVGSYEQYF. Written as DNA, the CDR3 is TGCAGTACCGTCGGGAGCTACGAGCAGTACTTC.

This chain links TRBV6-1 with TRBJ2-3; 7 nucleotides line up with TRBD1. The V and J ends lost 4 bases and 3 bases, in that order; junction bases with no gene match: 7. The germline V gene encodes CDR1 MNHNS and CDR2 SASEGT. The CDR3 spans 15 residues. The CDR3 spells CASSGGGRATDTQYF. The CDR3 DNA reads TGTGCCAGCAGTGGAGGGGGCAGGGCGACAGATACGCAGTATTTT.

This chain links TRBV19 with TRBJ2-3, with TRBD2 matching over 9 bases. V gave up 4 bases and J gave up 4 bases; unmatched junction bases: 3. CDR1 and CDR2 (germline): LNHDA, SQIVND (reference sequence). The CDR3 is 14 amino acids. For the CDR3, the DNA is TGTGCCAGTAGTAGCGGGGGGGCGTCAGATACGCAGTATTTT. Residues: CASSSGGASDTQYF.

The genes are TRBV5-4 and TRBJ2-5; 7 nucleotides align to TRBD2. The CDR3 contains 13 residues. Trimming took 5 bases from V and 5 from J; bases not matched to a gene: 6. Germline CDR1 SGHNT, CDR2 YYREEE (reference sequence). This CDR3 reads CASSMGGIETQYF. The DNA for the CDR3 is TGTGCCAGCAGTATGGGGGGGATTGAGACCCAGTACTTC.